The 29 T cell receptor beta chains in this list originate from one sample, sequenced in a study of tumor and adjacent non-tumor tissue in lung cancer. Three rounds of nested PCR, following a modified ARM-PCR protocol, produced the TCRbeta library. TCRdb analysed the multiplex PCR reads with MiXCR anew, one entry per CDR3 protein. The repertoire holds 90,000 to 120,000 distinct CDR3 sequences, with roughly 60% as singletons. This sample's RNA came from whole unsorted tissue. More than 3 cm separated this lung sample from the edge of the tumor. Sequencing input: distant non-tumor lung tissue. The receptors were gathered from a man in his thirties or forties with non-small cell lung cancer.

The V gene is TRBV11-2, the J gene TRBJ2-5; TRBD1 is a possible D gene (6 bases). The germline CDR1 and CDR2 sequences are SGHAT and FQNNGV. The CDR3 is 15 residues long. The V and J ends lost 1 base and 4 bases respectively, with 13 bases between them. CDR3 DNA sequence: TGTGCCAGCAGCTTAGGTACAGGGTATACAGAGACCCAGTACTTC. Translated, it gives CASSLGTGYTETQYF.

This clonotype was found many times. V gene TRBV11-3 combines with J gene TRBJ1-2; D is ambiguous. Germline CDR1 and CDR2: SGHNT and YENEEA. V was cut by 5 bases and J by 6 bases, with 16 bases left in between. The CDR3 has 14 residues. CDR3 sequence: CASSVSPGGDGYTF. CDR3 bases: TGTGCCAGCAGCGTTAGTCCCGGCGGCGATGGCTACACCTTC.

This clonotype has only a few counts. With a much larger clone just one base away, this may be a read error. The rearrangement joins TRBV13 to TRBJ2-5; TRBD1 matches at 8 bases. This CDR3 comprises 14 residues. V was pared by 10 bases and J by 0 bases, with 7 bases of the junction left unmatched. Germline CDR1 reads PRHDT; CDR2 reads FYEKMQ (reference sequence). CDR3 nucleotides: TGTGCCAACCCGGACAGGGCCGACCAAGAGACCCAGTACTTC. Translation gives CANPDRADQETQYF.

The rearrangement uses TRBV11-2 and TRBJ2-3, with a weak D call TRBD2 (6 bases). V gave up 0 bases and J gave up 4 bases, with 11 bases separating them. The CDR3 sequence is 15 residues long. Germline CDR1 reads SGHAT; CDR2 reads FQNNGV. DNA of the CDR3: TGTGCCAGCAGCTTAGATGGCGGGGTGGCAGATACGCAGTATTTT. Its protein product is CASSLDGGVADTQYF.

Concerning this clonotype itself: An end of the junction differs from the germline gene, which may be a read error. The rearrangement links TRBV4-2 to TRBJ1-2, with D unresolved. The CDR3 has 16 amino acids. Germline CDR1 LGHNA, CDR2 YNFKEQ. The CDR3 is CASNQVTVHQPNGYTF. The CDR3 DNA reads TGTGCCAGCAACCAAGTTACCGTGCATCAGCCCAATGGCTACACCTTC.

Regarding this clonotype: An end of the junction does not agree with germline; a read error may underlie this. The chain has TRBV11-2 and TRBJ1-3, with no clear D. The CDR3 contains 15 residues. CDR1 is SGHAT, CDR2 FQNNGV, per germline. This CDR3 is CASSPLRNRGNIIYF. CDR3 in DNA: TGTGCCAGCAGTCCTCTCAGGAATCGTGGAAACATCATATATTTT.

This clonotype was recorded many times. The genes are TRBV6-1 and TRBJ1-4; weak D call: TRBD1 (5 bases). Germline CDR1 and CDR2: MNHNS and SASEGT. V lost 4 bases and J lost 7, with 16 bases in between. This CDR3 contains 15 residues. The CDR3 sequence is CASSGTDRRGEKLFF. For the CDR3, the DNA is TGTGCCAGCAGTGGGACTGACAGAAGAGGTGAAAAACTGTTTTTT.

This clonotype was detected once. Without the conserved terminal phenylalanine or tryptophan, this CDR3 likely stems from a read error. The chain has TRBV6-2 or TRBV6-3 and TRBJ2-1; maybe TRBD2 (6 bases). The germline V and J ends were trimmed by 0 bases and 1 base, with 22 bases remaining between them. Per the germline V gene, CDR1 is MNHEY and CDR2 is SVGEGT. This CDR3 has 20 residues. The CDR3 loop is CASSYSAGQGYLSSYNEQFI. The CDR3 DNA reads as TGTGCCAGCAGTTACTCGGCGGGGCAGGGCTACCTAAGTTCCTACAATGAGCAGTTCATC.

In this sample, this clonotype turned up a few times. A much larger clonotype is one base distant, so this may be a read error. This chain connects TRBV20-1 to TRBJ2-7; perhaps TRBD1 as D (7 bases). Trimming shortened V by 8 bases and J by 6 bases, and 17 bases separated the two germline ends. The CDR3 has 12 amino acids. CDR1 is DFQATT and CDR2 is SNEGSKA in the germline V gene (reference sequence). The CDR3 bases are TGCAGTACCCAGGCAGGGGGAGGCGAGCAGTACTTC. Its translation is CSTQAGGGEQYF.

As to this clonotype: The junction departs from germline at one end; a sequencing error may be responsible. The gene calls are TRBV6-6 and TRBJ2-5; tentatively, D is TRBD2 (7 bases). This CDR3 has 15 residues. Germline CDR1 is MNHNY and CDR2 is SVGAGI (reference sequence). The CDR3 region has the DNA TGCGCCACCAGTTACCCGGGGGGCGTGGAAGAGACCCAGTACTTC. Translated, it gives CATSYPGGVEETQYF.

The rearrangement joins TRBV20-1 to TRBJ2-3, with 9 bases identical to TRBD2. The germline V gene encodes CDR1 DFQATT and CDR2 SNEGSKA (reference sequence). The CDR3 loop spans 18 amino acids. Written as DNA, the CDR3 is TGCAATGCCCCCGGACTAGCGAGGGGGCGGGTCGGCACAGATACGCAGTATTTT. Translation gives CNAPGLARGRVGTDTQYF.

The chain carries TRBV29-1 and TRBJ2-3, with a tentative D call TRBD1 (7 bases). The CDR3 has 12 residues. Germline loops: CDR1 SQVTM, CDR2 ANQGSEA. The CDR3 loop is CRDARGEDTQYF. The DNA of the CDR3 is TGCAGAGATGCCAGGGGGGAAGATACGCAGTATTTT.

Points on this clonotype: In this CDR3 the conserved last residue, phenylalanine or tryptophan, is missing, so a read error is likely. This chain uses TRBV5-5 with TRBJ2-5, with 11 bases that match TRBD1. The V segment lost 3 bases and the J segment 4 bases; nucleotides outside the gene matches: 8. CDR3 length: 16 amino acids. In germline, CDR1 is SGHKS, CDR2 YYEKEE (reference sequence). This CDR3 reads CASSSGTGTGGETQYL. CDR3 nucleotide sequence: TGTGCCAGCAGCTCAGGAACAGGGACAGGGGGAGAGACCCAGTACTTA.

This clonotype was detected a few times. A much larger clone sits a single nucleotide away, making a read error possible. A read error is likely, as this CDR3 ends without the conserved phenylalanine or tryptophan. This chain connects TRBV10-2 to TRBJ1-5; D is ambiguous. Germline CDR1 WSHSY, CDR2 SAAADI. This CDR3 is 14 amino acids long. Trimming pared 3 bases from V and 0 bases from J, leaving 6 bases between. CDR3 nucleotides: TGCGCCAGCAGTGACAGAAGTAGCAATCAGCCCCAGCATCTT. Translated, it gives CASSDRSSNQPQHL.

This clonotype was picked up many times. The chain is built from TRBV15 and TRBJ2-2, with no clear D. The CDR3 has 15 amino acids. The V end lost 0 bases, the J end lost 4 bases, and 9 bases lay between the germline ends. Germline V gene data show CDR1 as LNHNV and CDR2 as YYDKDF (reference sequence). CDR3 sequence (DNA): TGTGCCACCAGCAGAGATCTTTGGATCACCGGGGAGCTGTTTTTT. This translates into CATSRDLWITGELFF. Based on the CDR3 plus reference TRBV15 and TRBJ2-2, the full variable domain is DAMVIQNPRYQVTQFGKPVTLSCSQTLNHNVMYWYQQKSSQAPKLLFHYYDKDFNNEADTPDNFQSRRPNTSFCFLDIRSPGLGDTAMYLCATSRDLWITGELFFGEGSRLTVL.

About this clonotype itself: Mismatch with germline at one junction end may stem from a read error. The chain's CDR3 is CSARTIAEQCF. The CDR3 DNA sequence: TGCAGTGCTCGGACTATAGCCGAGCAGTGCTTC. The chain combines TRBV20-1 with TRBJ2-7; weak D call: TRBD2 (6 bases). Germline lookup yields CDR1 DFQATT and CDR2 SNEGSKA (reference sequence). The CDR3 extends over 11 amino acids.

Remarks on this clonotype: The junction shows a germline mismatch at one end, possibly a read error. The CDR3 coding sequence is TGCGTCAGCAGCCAAGCGGCAGGGGGTGCAAAACACACCTTC. Protein product: CVSSQAAGGAKHTF. V usage is TRBV4-1 and J usage is TRBJ1-2; TRBD1 matches 7 bases. Germline values: CDR1 MGHRA, CDR2 YSYEKL. The CDR3 covers 14 residues.

A remark on this clonotype: Compared with germline, one end of the junction differs, possibly owing to a read error. The chain uses TRBV11-1 and TRBJ1-1; D unresolved. The CDR3 spans 14 residues. From germline, CDR1 is SGHAT and CDR2 FQDESV (reference sequence). The CDR3: CACSWAAVNTEAFF. The CDR3 DNA reads TGTGCCTGCAGCTGGGCGGCTGTGAACACTGAAGCTTTCTTT. Full variable domain (outside the CDR3, taken from reference TRBV11-1 and TRBJ1-1): EAEVAQSPRYKITEKSQAVAFWCDPISGHATLYWYRQILGQGPELLVQFQDESVVDDSQLPKDRFSAERLKGVDSTLKIQPAELGDSAMYLCACSWAAVNTEAFFGQGTRLTVV.

For this clonotype: The junction does not match germline at one end; this may be a read error. J is TRBJ2-7 and V is TRBV11-2; D is unclear. Germline V gene sequence: CDR1 SGHAT, CDR2 FQNNGV. CDR3 length: 15 amino acids. The CDR3 bases are TGCGTCAGCAGCTTAGATCAGCTGTTAGGGCTGTCCGCCTCCTTC. Translation: CVSSLDQLLGLSASF.

With respect to this clonotype: An end of the junction does not agree with germline; a read error may underlie this. CDR3 coding DNA: TGTGCCTTCGGGATTCCCCGTGAGCAGCTCTTC. Its translation: CAFGIPREQLF. The chain joins TRBV30 to TRBJ2-1; D is possibly TRBD2 (5 bases). This CDR3 contains 11 residues. Germline CDR1 and CDR2: GTSNPN and SVGIG (reference sequence).

Concerning this clonotype itself: The junction does not match germline at one end; this may be a read error. The chain uses TRBV20-1 and TRBJ1-1; unclear D gene. Germline V gene data show CDR1 as DFQATT and CDR2 as SNEGSKA (reference sequence). The CDR3 contains 12 residues. CDR3 region: CSARDGPIEASF. The CDR3 coding sequence is TGCAGTGCTAGAGATGGGCCTATTGAAGCTTCCTTT.

Concerning this clonotype: A read error may explain this, as a much larger clone is one base away. The gene calls are TRBV12-3 or TRBV12-4 and TRBJ2-1; either TRBD1 or TRBD2 may fit D (5 bases each). The CDR3 is made up of 14 amino acids. CDR3 residues: CASGLQGGYNEQLF. The CDR3 bases are TGTGCCAGCGGACTCCAGGGCGGCTACAATGAGCAGCTCTTC.

Regarding this clonotype: One end of the junction does not line up with germline, which may come from a read error. The chain joins TRBV5-6 to TRBJ2-3; 8 nucleotides agree with TRBD2. The germline V gene has CDR1 SGHDT and CDR2 YYEEEE. The CDR3 extends over 16 amino acids. CDR3 sequence: CACSLALAGLWGTQYF. The CDR3 DNA reads TGTGCCTGCAGCTTGGCTCTAGCGGGCCTCTGGGGTACGCAGTATTTT.

This clonotype was counted a few times. This may be a read error, as it is one base from a much larger clone. This sequence joins TRBV20-1 and TRBJ1-1; TRBD1 matches 9 bases. The germline V gene encodes CDR1 DFQATT and CDR2 SNEGSKA (reference sequence). The CDR3 length is 14 residues. This CDR3 is CNASDRGGKTEAFF. The DNA of the CDR3 is TGCAATGCTAGTGACAGGGGGGGAAAGACTGAAGCTTTCTTT.

Of note for this clonotype: A junction boundary mismatches the germline segment, possibly from a read error. The rearrangement uses TRBV20-1 and TRBJ2-2; TRBD2 agrees at 8 bases. Germline V CDR1 and CDR2: DFQATT, SNEGSKA (reference sequence). This CDR3 contains 14 residues. CDR3 residues: CSARPAGDTGELFF. In DNA form, the CDR3 reads TGCAGTGCTAGACCAGCGGGAGACACCGGGGAGCTATTTTTT.

As concerns this clonotype: One end of the junction fails to match germline, which may point to a read error. Here the CDR3 DNA reads TGTGCCAGCAGGTTGTGGGGACAGGCAGGTCGCGAAAAACTGTATTTT. It translates to CASRLWGQAGREKLYF. The chain recombines TRBV5-6 with TRBJ1-4; 8 bases align to TRBD1. This CDR3 is 16 amino acids long. Germline V CDR1 and CDR2: SGHDT, YYEEEE.

The chain uses TRBV11-2 and TRBJ2-7; the match to TRBD2 covers 10 bases. From germline, CDR1 is SGHAT and CDR2 FQNNGV. The CDR3 totals 13 residues. Trimming removed 8 bases from V and 4 bases from J; junction bases left unmatched: 5. The CDR3 nucleotides are TGTGCCAGCGGCCCTAGCGGGAGTTACGAGCAGTACTTC. Amino acid sequence: CASGPSGSYEQYF.

This clonotype was seen a handful of times. Since a much larger clone is just one base distant, this may be a read error. The chain uses TRBV20-1 and TRBJ2-6; D is unresolved. V lost 5 bases and J lost 3, with 20 bases in between. The CDR3 sequence is 17 residues long. Germline loops: CDR1 DFQATT, CDR2 SNEGSKA (reference sequence). The CDR3 loop reads CSAARERKTGGANVLTF. In DNA form, the CDR3 reads TGCAGTGCTGCAAGAGAGAGGAAAACTGGTGGGGCCAACGTCCTGACTTTC.

This clonotype has at least ten counts. V usage is TRBV4-2 and J usage is TRBJ1-2; D is unclear. This CDR3 is 16 amino acids long. V lost 1 base, J lost 14 bases, and 26 bases lay in between. CDR1 LGHNA and CDR2 YNFKEQ come from the germline V gene. CDR3 sequence reads: CASSQATLSGVGRTTF. DNA for the CDR3: TGTGCCAGCAGCCAAGCCACCCTCTCCGGAGTGGGCAGGACGACCTTC.